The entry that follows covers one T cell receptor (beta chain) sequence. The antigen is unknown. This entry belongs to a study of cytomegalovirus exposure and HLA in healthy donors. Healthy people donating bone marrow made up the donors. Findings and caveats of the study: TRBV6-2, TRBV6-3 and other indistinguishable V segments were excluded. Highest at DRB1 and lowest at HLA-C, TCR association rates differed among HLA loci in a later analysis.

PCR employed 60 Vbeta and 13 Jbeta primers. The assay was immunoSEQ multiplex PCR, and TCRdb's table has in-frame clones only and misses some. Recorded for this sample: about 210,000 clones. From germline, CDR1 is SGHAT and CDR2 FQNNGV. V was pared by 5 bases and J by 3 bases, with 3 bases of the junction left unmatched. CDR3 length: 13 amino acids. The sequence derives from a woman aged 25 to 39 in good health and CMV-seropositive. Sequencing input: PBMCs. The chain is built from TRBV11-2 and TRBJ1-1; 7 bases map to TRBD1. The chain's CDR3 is CASSVDRDTEAFF. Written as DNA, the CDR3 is TGTGCCAGCAGCGTCGACAGGGACACTGAAGCTTTCTTT. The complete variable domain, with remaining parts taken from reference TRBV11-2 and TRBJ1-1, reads EAGVAQSPRYKIIEKRQSVAFWCNPISGHATLYWYQQILGQGPKLLIQFQNNGVVDDSQLPKDRFSAERLKGVDSTLKIQPAKLEDSAVYLCASSVDRDTEAFFGQGTRLTVV.